This is a list of T cell receptor beta chains from one sample in a study of blood T cell repertoires in COVID-19. The repertoire was sequenced with immunoSEQ multiplex PCR; TCRdb's copy has only in-frame clones and lacks some. The profile shows 280,000 or so clones, 86% of them singletons. The sequencing sample was made of peripheral blood. Every receptor here comes from a woman between 25 and 40 years old who had recovered from COVID-19. Each CDR3 is given with its conserved first and last residue. The D gene is left open where the match is weak. Clone size is not always given. Where it is, it says once, few, many or a class for expanded clones.

J,D,size,V,CDR3,DNA
TRBJ2-1,TRBD2,-,TRBV7-3,CASSSRTSGGNEQFF,TGTGCCAGCAGCTCCAGGACTAGCGGGGGAAATGAGCAGTTCTTC
TRBJ2-5,-,-,TRBV3-1/TRBV3-2,CASSQVFTGKVAQYF,TGTGCCAGCAGCCAAGTCTTTACAGGGAAAGTGGCCCAGTACTTC
TRBJ2-2,TRBD2,once,TRBV5-4,CASSLASSGRLTGELFF,TGTGCCAGCAGCTTGGCCTCTAGCGGGAGGCTCACCGGGGAGCTGTTTTTT
TRBJ2-2,-,-,TRBV13,CASAGSSSTGELFF,TGTGCCAGTGCAGGGTCTTCTAGCACCGGGGAGCTGTTTTTT
TRBJ1-3,-,-,TRBV15,CATSSRGSGNTIYF,TGTGCCACCAGCAGCCGGGGCTCTGGAAACACCATATATTTT
TRBJ2-7,TRBD1,-,TRBV5-1,CASSPGTGVSYEQYF,TGCGCCAGCAGCCCCGGGACAGGGGTTTCCTACGAGCAGTACTTC
TRBJ1-2,-,-,TRBV5-1,CASRPEAGENYGYTF,TGCGCCAGCAGACCTGAGGCAGGGGAGAACTATGGCTACACCTTC
TRBJ1-1,-,-,TRBV4-1,CASSQRSNTEAFF,TGCGCCAGCAGCCAGAGGTCGAACACTGAAGCTTTCTTT
TRBJ1-2,-,once,TRBV5-4,CASSPEGVGGYTF,TGTGCCAGCAGCCCCGAAGGGGTCGGGGGCTACACCTTC
TRBJ1-5,-,-,TRBV6-6,CASSPNQPQHF,TGTGCCAGCAGCCCAAATCAGCCCCAGCATTTT
TRBJ2-7,TRBD2,-,TRBV27,CASSSLPGLAGGPYEQYF,TGTGCCAGCAGTTCGCTTCCGGGACTAGCGGGAGGGCCCTACGAGCAGTACTTC
TRBJ1-2,-,-,TRBV20-1,CSVSGDGYTF,TGCAGTGTATCCGGGGATGGCTACACCTTC
TRBJ1-6,TRBD1,-,TRBV2,CASTTQGADSPLHF,TGTGCCAGCACCACTCAGGGGGCGGATTCACCCCTCCACTTT
TRBJ1-4,-,-,TRBV15,CATGAARNEKLFF,TGTGCCACCGGCGCGGCTAGGAATGAAAAACTGTTTTTT
TRBJ2-2,-,-,TRBV6-1,CASSETGYTGELFF,TGTGCCAGCAGTGAAACAGGGTACACCGGGGAGCTGTTTTTT
TRBJ2-3,-,-,TRBV11-3,CASSSGSDTQYF,TGTGCCAGCAGCTCAGGATCAGATACGCAGTATTTT
TRBJ1-2,-,-,TRBV4-3,CASSLNREPLWGYTF,TGCGCCAGCAGCCTAAACAGGGAGCCTCTATGGGGCTACACCTTC
TRBJ1-2,TRBD1,-,TRBV15,CATSREEDRRSYTF,TGTGCCACCAGCAGAGAGGAGGACAGGCGGTCCTACACCTTC
TRBJ1-4,TRBD1,-,TRBV29-1,CSVRTGRTTNEKLFF,TGCAGCGTCCGGACAGGGAGGACGACTAATGAAAAACTGTTTTTT
TRBJ1-2,-,-,TRBV29-1,CSVAAEDSSGCYTF,TGCAGCGTTGCCGCAGAGGACTCCAGCGGGTGCTACACCTTC
TRBJ2-2,TRBD1,-,TRBV24-1,CATSRPTGLNTGELFF,TGTGCCACCAGTAGGCCGACAGGGTTAAACACCGGGGAGCTGTTTTTT
TRBJ1-6,TRBD1,-,TRBV7-2,CASRSTGAETPLHF,TGTGCCAGCAGGTCCACAGGGGCCGAAACACCCCTCCACTTT
TRBJ2-7,-,many,TRBV6-2/TRBV6-3,CASSYSSPEQYF,TGTGCCAGCAGTTACTCCTCCCCGGAGCAGTACTTC
TRBJ2-1,TRBD1,-,TRBV14,CASSLTGGSYNEQFF,TGTGCCAGCAGCCTAACAGGGGGCTCCTACAATGAGCAGTTCTTC
TRBJ2-2,-,once,TRBV3-1/TRBV3-2,CASSQDRGSGELFF,TGTGCCAGCAGCCAAGACAGGGGAAGCGGGGAGCTGTTTTTT
TRBJ2-7,-,-,TRBV18,CASSPAESYEQYF,TGTGCCAGCTCACCAGCGGAATCCTACGAGCAGTACTTC
TRBJ2-2,-,-,TRBV19,CASRDFNAFPNTGELFF,TGTGCCAGTAGGGACTTTAATGCCTTTCCGAACACCGGGGAGCTGTTTTTT
TRBJ2-3,-,-,TRBV9,CASSATPDTQYF,TGTGCCAGCAGCGCTACTCCAGATACGCAGTATTTT
TRBJ1-2,-,-,TRBV7-2,CASSLGSLWGYTF,TGTGCCAGCAGCTTAGGCAGTCTTTGGGGCTACACCTTC
TRBJ1-1,-,few,TRBV7-9,CASSLVPGVNTEAFF,TGTGCCAGCAGCTTAGTGCCAGGGGTAAACACTGAAGCTTTCTTT
TRBJ2-2,-,-,TRBV10-2,CASRPAGSGTGELFF,TGCGCCAGCAGACCCGCGGGGTCAGGCACCGGGGAGCTGTTTTTT
TRBJ2-7,TRBD1,few,TRBV11-2,CASSSSRDRRSYEQYF,TGTGCCAGCAGTTCATCCCGGGACAGGCGATCCTACGAGCAGTACTTC
TRBJ2-7,TRBD2,-,TRBV28,CASSSYGLADSYEQYF,TGTGCCAGCAGTTCCTACGGACTAGCGGACTCCTACGAGCAGTACTTC
TRBJ2-3,-,once,TRBV19,CASSIDLSAGSTDTQYF,TGTGCCAGTAGTATAGATCTATCGGCGGGAAGCACAGATACGCAGTATTTT
TRBJ2-1,-,-,TRBV6-5,CASRKTYSYNEQFF,TGTGCCAGCAGAAAGACATACTCCTACAATGAGCAGTTCTTC
TRBJ2-1,-,-,TRBV9,CASSVGLTGYNEQFF,TGTGCCAGCAGCGTAGGTCTAACAGGGTACAATGAGCAGTTCTTC
TRBJ1-5,-,few,TRBV19,CASSPHRDQPQHF,TGTGCCAGTAGTCCCCACCGGGATCAGCCCCAGCATTTT
TRBJ2-2,-,-,TRBV27,CASSYLGQGRAGGSSNTGELFF,TGTGCCAGCAGTTATCTGGGACAGGGAAGAGCGGGAGGGTCCTCGAACACCGGGGAGCTGTTTTTT
TRBJ2-3,TRBD2,-,TRBV7-2,CASSLAPFSLAEVTDTQYF,TGTGCCAGCAGCTTAGCGCCCTTTTCCCTAGCGGAGGTCACAGATACGCAGTATTTT
TRBJ2-1,TRBD2,-,TRBV27,CASSSASGGDEQFF,TGTGCCAGCAGTTCGGCTAGCGGGGGGGATGAGCAGTTCTTC
TRBJ2-7,-,-,TRBV2,CASSEEGDTFYEQYF,TGTGCCAGCAGTGAAGAGGGGGACACCTTCTACGAGCAGTACTTC
TRBJ2-1,-,-,TRBV14,CASSQEVSVEQFF,TGTGCCAGCAGCCAAGAGGTCAGCGTCGAGCAGTTCTTC
TRBJ2-3,-,-,TRBV2,CASSELLSGDTQYF,TGTGCCAGCAGTGAGTTACTTTCGGGAGATACGCAGTATTTT
TRBJ2-7,TRBD1,-,TRBV3-1/TRBV3-2,CASSRGQGFHEQYF,TGTGCCAGCAGCCGAGGACAGGGGTTCCACGAGCAGTACTTC
TRBJ2-7,TRBD1,-,TRBV10-3,CAIRAGTGAYEQYF,TGTGCCATCAGAGCCGGGACAGGGGCCTACGAGCAGTACTTC
TRBJ1-1,-,-,TRBV4-3,CASSQDAGGRGTEAFF,TGCGCCAGCAGCCAAGACGCCGGGGGGCGTGGGACTGAAGCTTTCTTT
TRBJ2-3,-,once,TRBV6-1,CASSEARSGLRGGDTQYF,TGTGCCAGCAGTGAAGCAAGATCAGGGTTGAGGGGGGGAGATACGCAGTATTTT
TRBJ2-5,TRBD2,-,TRBV19,CASSTGTSGTIVETQYF,TGTGCCAGTAGTACAGGGACTAGCGGGACAATCGTGGAGACCCAGTACTTC
TRBJ1-4,TRBD1,-,TRBV5-1,CASSRAGGQNEKLFF,TGCGCCAGCAGCCGTGCAGGGGGCCAGAATGAAAAACTGTTTTTT
TRBJ2-4,TRBD2,-,TRBV11-2,CASSLVPAGFKNIQYF,TGTGCCAGCAGCTTAGTTCCAGCGGGGTTTAAAAACATTCAGTACTTC
TRBJ1-5,-,many,TRBV19,CASNRWDGRDQPQHF,TGTGCCAGTAACCGGTGGGACGGGAGAGATCAGCCCCAGCATTTT
TRBJ1-2,TRBD1,-,TRBV19,CASRGTGGGNYGYTF,TGTGCCAGTAGGGGGACAGGGGGCGGAAACTATGGCTACACCTTC
TRBJ1-5,-,-,TRBV10-1,CASRRQGIGQPQHF,TGCGCCAGCAGAAGGCAGGGAATTGGTCAGCCCCAGCATTTT
TRBJ2-4,-,few,TRBV6-5,CASSYVPLAKNIQYF,TGTGCCAGCAGTTACGTCCCCCTGGCCAAAAACATTCAGTACTTC